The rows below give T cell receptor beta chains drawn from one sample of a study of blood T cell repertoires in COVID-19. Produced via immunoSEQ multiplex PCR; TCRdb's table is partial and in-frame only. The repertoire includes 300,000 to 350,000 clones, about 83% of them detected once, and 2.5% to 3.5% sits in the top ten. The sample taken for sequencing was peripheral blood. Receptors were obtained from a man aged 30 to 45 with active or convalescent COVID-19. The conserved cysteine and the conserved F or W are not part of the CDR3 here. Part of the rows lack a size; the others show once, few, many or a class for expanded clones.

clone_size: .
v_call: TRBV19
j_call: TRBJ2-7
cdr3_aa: ASSISQGAAFGQY

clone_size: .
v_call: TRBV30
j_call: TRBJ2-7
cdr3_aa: AWTVRGGPFYEQY

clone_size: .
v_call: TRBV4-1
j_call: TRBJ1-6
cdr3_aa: ASSREGDRWSNSPLH

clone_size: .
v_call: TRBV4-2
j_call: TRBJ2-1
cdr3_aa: ASSQSPGAYNEQF

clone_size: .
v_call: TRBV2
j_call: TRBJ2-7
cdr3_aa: ASSAGQGFEQY

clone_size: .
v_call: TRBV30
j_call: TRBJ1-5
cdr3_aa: AWSSPDGALSNQPQH

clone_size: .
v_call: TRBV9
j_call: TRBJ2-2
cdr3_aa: ASSAEGGELF

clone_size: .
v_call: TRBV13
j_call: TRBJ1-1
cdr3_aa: ASSQRGHTEAF

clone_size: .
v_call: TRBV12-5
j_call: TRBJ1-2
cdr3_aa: ASGIGVRYGYT

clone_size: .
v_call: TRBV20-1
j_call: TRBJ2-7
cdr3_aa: SAQRGVQY

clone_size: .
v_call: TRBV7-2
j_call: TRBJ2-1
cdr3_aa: ASSLTQGVSYNEQF

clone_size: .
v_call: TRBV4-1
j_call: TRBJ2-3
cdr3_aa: ASSLRAGDTQY

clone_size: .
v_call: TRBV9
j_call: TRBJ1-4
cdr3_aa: ASSVDGQGARGNEKLF

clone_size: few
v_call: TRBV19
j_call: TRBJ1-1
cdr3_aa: ASRKDPRGTEAF

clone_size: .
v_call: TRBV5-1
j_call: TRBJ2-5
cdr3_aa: ASSFGLAGGGETQY

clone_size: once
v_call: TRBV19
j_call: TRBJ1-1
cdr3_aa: ASSTGRVSTEAF

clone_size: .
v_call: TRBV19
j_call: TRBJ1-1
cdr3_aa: ASSFGTPNTEAF

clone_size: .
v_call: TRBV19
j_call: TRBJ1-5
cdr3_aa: ASSDRDRGSGNQPQH

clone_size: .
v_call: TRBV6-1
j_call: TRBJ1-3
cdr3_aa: ASSGQVGLDGNTIY

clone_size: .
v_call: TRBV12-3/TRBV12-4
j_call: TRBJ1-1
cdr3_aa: ASSPGQNTEAF

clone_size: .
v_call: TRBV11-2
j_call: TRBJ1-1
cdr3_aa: ASSLNRDTEAF

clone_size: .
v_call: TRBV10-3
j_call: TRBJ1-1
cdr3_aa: AISTGQTNTEAF

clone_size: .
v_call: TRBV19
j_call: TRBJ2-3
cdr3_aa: ASSIIAGSTDTQY

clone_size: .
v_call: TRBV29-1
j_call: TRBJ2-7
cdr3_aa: SVVADRDPYEQY

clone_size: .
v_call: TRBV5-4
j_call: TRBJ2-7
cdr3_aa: ASSFFSEQY

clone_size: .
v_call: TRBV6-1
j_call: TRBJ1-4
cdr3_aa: ASSEKARSEKLF

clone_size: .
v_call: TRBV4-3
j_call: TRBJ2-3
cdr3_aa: ASSQVTGRAGGLDTQY

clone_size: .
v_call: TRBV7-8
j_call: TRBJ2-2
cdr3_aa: ASSLARGSGRAIGFRELF